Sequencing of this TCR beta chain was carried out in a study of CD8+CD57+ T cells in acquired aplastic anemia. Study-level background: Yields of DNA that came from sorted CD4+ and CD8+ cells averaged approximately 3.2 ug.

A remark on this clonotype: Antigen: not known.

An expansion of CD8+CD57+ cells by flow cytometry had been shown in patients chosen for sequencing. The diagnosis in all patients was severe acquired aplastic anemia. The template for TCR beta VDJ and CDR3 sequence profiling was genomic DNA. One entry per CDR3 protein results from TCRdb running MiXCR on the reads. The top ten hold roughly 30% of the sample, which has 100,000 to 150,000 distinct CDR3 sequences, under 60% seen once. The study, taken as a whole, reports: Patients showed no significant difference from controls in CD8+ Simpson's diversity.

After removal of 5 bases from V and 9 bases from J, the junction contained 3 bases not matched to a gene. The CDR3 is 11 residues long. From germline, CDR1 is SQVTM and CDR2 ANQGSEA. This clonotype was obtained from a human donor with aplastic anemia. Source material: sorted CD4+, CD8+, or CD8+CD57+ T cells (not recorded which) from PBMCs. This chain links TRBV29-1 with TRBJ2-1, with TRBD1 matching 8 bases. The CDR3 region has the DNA TGCAGCGTTCAGGGGGCAAGTGAGCAGTTCTTC. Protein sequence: CSVQGASEQFF.